The 10 T cell receptor beta chains below were found in one sample sequenced in a study of blood T cell repertoires in COVID-19. This table comes from immunoSEQ multiplex PCR, and its TCRdb copy is limited to in-frame clones, with some not included. The sample includes 200,000 to 250,000 clones, over 75% of them seen just once. The sequencing sample was made of peripheral blood. The receptors stem from a man aged 50 to 59 with COVID-19, enrolled during active disease.

The chain uses TRBV6-6 and TRBJ2-1; 8 bases map to TRBD2. J gave up 9 bases and V 5 bases, and 9 bases lay outside the gene matches. The germline CDR1 and CDR2 sequences are MNHNY and SVGAGI (reference sequence). This CDR3 contains 14 residues. The CDR3 bases are TGTGCCAGCAGTCCTAGGGGACTAGGGGGTGAGCAGTTCTTC. Translation: CASSPRGLGGEQFF.

The rearrangement joins TRBV9 to TRBJ1-5; D call uncertain. This CDR3 contains 15 residues. Trimming took 4 bases from V and 5 from J, leaving 16 bases between them. Per germline, CDR1 SGDLS and CDR2 YYNGEE. CDR3 coding DNA: TGTGCCAGCAGCCCTTCGGGCGGGGATTATCAGCCCCAGCATTTT. Its protein product is CASSPSGGDYQPQHF.

This sequence joins TRBV30 and TRBJ1-1; possible D gene TRBD1, 6 bases. Trimming removed 0 bases at V and 7 bases at J, with 12 bases between. Germline lookup yields CDR1 GTSNPN and CDR2 SVGIG (reference sequence). The CDR3 spans 13 residues. CDR3 region: CAWSVLFRGEAFF. CDR3 DNA sequence: TGTGCCTGGAGTGTACTGTTCAGGGGTGAAGCTTTCTTT.

The gene calls are TRBV7-3 and TRBJ2-1; weak D call: TRBD2 (5 bases). CDR3 length equals 13 residues. The ends were cut back, 5 bases at V and 2 bases at J, with 7 bases in the middle. In germline, CDR1 is SGHTA, CDR2 FQGTGA. Here the CDR3 reads CASSAGTYNEQFF. The CDR3 DNA sequence: TGTGCCAGCAGCGCCGGGACCTACAATGAGCAGTTCTTC.

V usage is TRBV7-9 and J usage is TRBJ1-2; 7 positions agree with TRBD1. The V and J ends lost 4 bases and 4 bases, in that order; junction bases with no gene match: 6. The CDR3 sequence is 14 residues long. Looked up from germline, CDR1 is SEHNR and CDR2 is FQNEAQ (reference sequence). CDR3 residues: CASSSTGALYGYTF. In nucleotides, the CDR3 is TGTGCCAGCAGCTCAACAGGGGCCCTCTATGGCTACACCTTC.

The chain is built from TRBV7-9 and TRBJ2-7, with D unclear. The CDR3 is 12 residues long. The germline CDR1 and CDR2 sequences are SEHNR and FQNEAQ (reference sequence). The V end was cut by 3 bases, the J end by 1 base, with 4 bases between. In nucleotides, the CDR3 is TGTGCCAGCAGCTTGGAGTCCTACGAGCAGTACTTC. Translating gives CASSLESYEQYF.

The chain couples TRBV4-3 to TRBJ2-1, with 9 bases lining up with TRBD1. The length of the CDR3 is 17 residues. CDR1 is LGHNA and CDR2 is YSLEER in the germline V gene. Losses at the gene ends were 2 bases for V and 6 bases for J; bases not matched to a gene: 11. CDR3 DNA sequence: TGCGCCAGCAGCCAACCGGGTCCGGGACAGGGTCGCAATGAGCAGTTCTTC. Translating gives CASSQPGPGQGRNEQFF.

V gene TRBV3-1 (or the pseudogene TRBV3-2) combines with J gene TRBJ2-4, with 9 bases aligning to TRBD1. Losses at the gene ends were 5 bases for V and 2 bases for J; bases not matched to a gene: 4. Germline CDR1 and CDR2: LGHDT and YNNKEL (reference sequence). The CDR3 runs to 15 residues. The CDR3 DNA is TGTGCCAGCAGCGGACAGGGGAATTCCAAAAACATTCAGTACTTC. It is translated as CASSGQGNSKNIQYF.

This chain uses TRBV19 with TRBJ2-2; the match to TRBD1 covers 7 bases. The CDR3 consists of 15 residues. After removal of 4 bases from V and 1 base from J, the junction contained 3 bases not matched to a gene. Germline V gene lookup returns CDR1 LNHDA and CDR2 SQIVND (reference sequence). The CDR3 coding sequence is TGTGCCAGTAGTACCTGGACAGGGAACACCGGGGAGCTGTTTTTT. It codes for CASSTWTGNTGELFF.

The chain links TRBV7-3 to TRBJ2-2; 12 bases line up with TRBD2. The germline gives CDR1 SGHTA, CDR2 FQGTGA. The CDR3 sequence is 15 residues long. With 5 bases clipped from V and 5 bases from J, the junction kept 3 bases outside the gene matches. The CDR3 is CASSLAGGSTGELFF. Written as DNA, the CDR3 is TGTGCCAGCAGCCTAGCGGGAGGGAGTACCGGGGAGCTGTTTTTT.